This T cell receptor (beta chain) emerged from a study of radiation and T cells in renal cell carcinoma (dated by TCRdb to the early 2020s). About the investigation overall: In total, approximately 55 samples, comprising roughly 25 tumors and some 27 peripheral blood samples, were subjected to TCR beta sequencing. The final blood draw was performed at 4 weeks after radiation, at the same time as nephrectomy. A total of about 4 million unique CDR3 nucleotide sequences, encoding 2,500,000 or so unique CDR3 amino acid sequences, were found across all 50 or so samples. Paper-wide results and their limitations: Because pretreatment tumor biopsies were not available, the study could not determine whether clonotypes were already present within the tumor at baseline. The single-armed trial design could not address effects of radiation dose or scheduling on the TCR repertoire. Top tumor clonotypes rose in blood from baseline to 2 weeks post-radiation, then contracted by 4 weeks, suggesting transient expansion of tumor-resident clones. Blood repertoire dynamics were not followed beyond 4 weeks after treatment.

V is pruned by 2 bases and J by 5 bases, leaving 5 bases of the junction without a gene match. From the cysteine up to the phenylalanine, the CDR3 has a length of 15 residues. Only CDR3 DNA is held: 45 bases, read in frame from base 1. Per the germline V gene, SGDLS is the CDR1 and YYNGEE is the CDR2. As to this clone: Its specific antigen is unknown. Base qualities are not provided; no much larger clone lies one nucleotide away.

The time point label on this specimen signifies: blood 4 weeks post-SBRT, at nephrectomy. The treatment or condition tag for this specimen amounts to: 15 Gy SBRT to primary tumor, nephrectomy 4 weeks later. The samples were obtained from a clinical trial, where primary renal cell carcinomas were treated with 15 Gy stereotactic body radiation therapy and then removed by nephrectomy 4 weeks afterward. To track tumor-enriched clonotypes, serial peripheral blood was sampled from radiation-treated patients at baseline and at 2 weeks and 4 weeks after SBRT. Every patient's renal cell carcinoma showed clear cell pathology. Genomic DNA for TCR sequencing was prepared using the QIAamp DNA Blood Mini Kit (Qiagen). The analyses included only samples that passed all quality control checks. TCR beta libraries were generated from genomic DNA with the immunoSEQ kit, following the manufacturer's recommendations. For library preparation, a first multiplex PCR was performed with proprietary primers, followed by a second PCR in which unique barcodes were added, and bead cleanups were performed after each round. A kit-provided positive control reaction and a negative control reaction were included in every sample batch. The final libraries underwent checking on an Agilent 4200 TapeStation D1000 ScreenTape, volumetric pooling, and quantification by qPCR. Sequencing was performed on an Illumina NextSeq500 using a MidOutput 150-cycle cartridge, with 156 Read1 cycles, 15 Index1 cycles, and the kit custom primers. The pooled library was loaded at around 0.93 pM with around 20% PhiX control spiked in. As for the original processing: Vendor-processed data were analyzed in R, with a clonotype defined as all T cells sharing the same CDR3 nucleotide sequence. For clone abundance analyses, frequencies were normalized to the 10,000 most abundant clones in each sample. Public T cell clones, which averaged fewer than five per sample, were removed prior to analysis. Tumor-enriched and baseline blood-enriched clonotypes were defined by at least a 32-fold difference in abundance between compartments. A beta-binomial differential abundance model was used to identify clonotypes that expanded or contracted between blood time points. Similarity between tumor and blood repertoires was quantified using the Baroni-Urbani and Buser coefficient, and groups were compared with two-tailed Wilcoxon tests in R. TCRdb limited this immuneACCESS table to in-frame rearrangements with V and J called. A share of clones is missing; checked studies link under half to unresolved V genes, and the rest is unexplained. That table furnishes V, J and clone size, whereas the DNA furnished D and trimming. Counted in this sample were around 180,000 clones; roughly nine tenths of them appeared once. 11% of the sample rests with the top ten.

The origin of this receptor is a woman in her forties or fifties with renal cell carcinoma. The rearrangement joined TRBV9 to TRBJ2-1; a stretch of 9 junction bases matches TRBD1. Sequencing was performed on blood, taken from a patient whose treatment included radiotherapy and nephrectomy. The CDR3 amino acid sequence is: CASSVWGQGNNEQFF. The DNA is TGTGCCAGCAGCGTTTGGGGACAGGGTAACAATGAGCAGTTCTTC.